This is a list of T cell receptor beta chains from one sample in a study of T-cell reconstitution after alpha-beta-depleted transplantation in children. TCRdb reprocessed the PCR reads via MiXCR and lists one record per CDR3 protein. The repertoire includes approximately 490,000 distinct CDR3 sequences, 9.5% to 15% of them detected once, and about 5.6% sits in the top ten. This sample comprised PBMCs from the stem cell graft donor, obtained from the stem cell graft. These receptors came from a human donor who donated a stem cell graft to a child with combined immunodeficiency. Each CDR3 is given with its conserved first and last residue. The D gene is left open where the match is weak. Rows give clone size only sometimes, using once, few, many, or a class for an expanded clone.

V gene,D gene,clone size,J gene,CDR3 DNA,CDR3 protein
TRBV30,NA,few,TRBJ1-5,TGTGCCTGGAGTGGACCGAGAAATCAGCCCCAGCATTTT,CAWSGPRNQPQHF
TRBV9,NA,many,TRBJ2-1,TGTGCCAGCAGCGCCGCTCCAGCTAATGAGCAGTTCTTC,CASSAAPANEQFF
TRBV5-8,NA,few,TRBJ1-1,TGTGCCAGCACCCCGACAGTCCTGGGGACTGAAGCTTTCTTT,CASTPTVLGTEAFF
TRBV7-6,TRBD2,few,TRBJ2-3,TGTGCCAGCAGCTATTCAGCGGGGGCCCCCACAGATACGCAGTATTTT,CASSYSAGAPTDTQYF
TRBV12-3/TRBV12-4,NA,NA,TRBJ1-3,TGTGCCAGCAGTTCACCCCCGAATCGCCTCAATCGTAGAAACACCATATATTTT,CASSSPPNRLNRRNTIYF
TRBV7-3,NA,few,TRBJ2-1,TGTGCCAGCAGCTTCGGGAGAGGGATTGGGAATGAGCAGTTCTTC,CASSFGRGIGNEQFF
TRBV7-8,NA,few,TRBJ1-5,TGTGCCAGCAGCTTAGCGCGGGCGGTTAATCAGCCCCAGCATTTT,CASSLARAVNQPQHF
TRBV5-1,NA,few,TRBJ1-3,TGCGCCAGCAGCTTGGCTGACGTATCCTCTGGAAACACCATATATTTT,CASSLADVSSGNTIYF
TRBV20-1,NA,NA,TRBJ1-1,TGCAGTGCTAGAGGACAGGAGAACACTGAAGCTTTCTTT,CSARGQENTEAFF
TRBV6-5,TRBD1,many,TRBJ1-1,TGTGCCAGCAGTTACCAGCCCAGGGGGCTCTTTACTGAAGCTTTCTTT,CASSYQPRGLFTEAFF
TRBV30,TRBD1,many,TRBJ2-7,TGTGCCTGGAGGACAGGGGTTCACTACGAGCAGTACTTC,CAWRTGVHYEQYF
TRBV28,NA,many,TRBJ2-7,TGTGCCAGCAGATCAACAGGGTTAACATCCCATGCCTACGAGCAGTACTTC,CASRSTGLTSHAYEQYF
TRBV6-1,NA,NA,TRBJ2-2,TGTGCCAGCTCCGGGGGCGACGCCGGGGAGCTGTTTTTT,CASSGGDAGELFF
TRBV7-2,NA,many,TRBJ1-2,TGTGCCAGCAGCTTAGTACAAAACTATGGCTACACCTTC,CASSLVQNYGYTF
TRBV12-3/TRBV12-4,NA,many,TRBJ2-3,TGTGCCAGCAGTTTCGTAAGGGCAGATACGCAGTATTTT,CASSFVRADTQYF
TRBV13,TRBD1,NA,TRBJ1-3,TGTGCCAGCAGCTTAACGACAGGGGTCCGCTCTGGAAACACCATATATTTT,CASSLTTGVRSGNTIYF
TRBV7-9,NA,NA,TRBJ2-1,TGTGCCAGCGGCTTCAGGCTCCCCTACAATGAGCAGTTCTTC,CASGFRLPYNEQFF
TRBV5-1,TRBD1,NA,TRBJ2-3,TGCGCCAGCAGCTTGGTTGGGACAGAACCAGATACGCAGTATTTT,CASSLVGTEPDTQYF
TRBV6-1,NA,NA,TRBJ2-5,TGTGCCAGCAGTGAAGCCCGGATGGGAATTCAAGAGACCCAGTACTTC,CASSEARMGIQETQYF